These T cell receptor beta chains were read from a single sample in a study of blood T cell repertoires in COVID-19. Only in-frame clones appear in the TCRdb table, and some are missing; sequencing was by immunoSEQ multiplex PCR. The table has roughly 260,000 clones, approximately 85% seen once; the top ten hold around 1.8%. The sample taken for sequencing was PBMCs or T cells enriched from blood (not recorded which). The receptors shown here come from a woman between 50 and 59 years old who had recovered from COVID-19. Both conserved end residues are part of each CDR3. D genes are given only for firm matches. Size tells how often a clone was seen (once, few, many) or the class of an expanded clone, and some rows leave it out.

cdr3_nt cdr3_aa d_call j_call clone_size v_call cdr3_length
TGTGCCACCAGTGTAGCGGGAGGGTACGAGCAGTACTTC CATSVAGGYEQYF TRBD2 TRBJ2-7 NA TRBV24-1 13
TGTGCCAGCAGTTTCCGACAGGTCATGAACACTGAAGCTTTCTTT CASSFRQVMNTEAFF NA TRBJ1-1 NA TRBV28 15
TGTGCCAGCTATATAGCGGGAGACTCCTACAATGAGCAGTTCTTC CASYIAGDSYNEQFF NA TRBJ2-1 NA TRBV21-1 15
TGCAGCGTTGCGGACAGGGGGGGAAACGAGCAGTACTTC CSVADRGGNEQYF TRBD1 TRBJ2-7 NA TRBV29-1 13
TGTGCCAGCAGCTTAGTCGGCAGGGGAGTGTTAAAAGAGACCCAGTACTTC CASSLVGRGVLKETQYF NA TRBJ2-5 NA TRBV7-9 17
TGTGCCAGCAGTTTATCTGGCAGTCATGGCTACACCTTC CASSLSGSHGYTF NA TRBJ1-2 NA TRBV27 13
TGCGCCAGCAGCCCGGGACTAGCGGGACCGAGCTCCTACAATGAGCAGTTCTTC CASSPGLAGPSSYNEQFF TRBD2 TRBJ2-1 NA TRBV5-1 18
TGTGCCAGCAAAATCTCAGGGGATGGGTACGAGCAGTACTTC CASKISGDGYEQYF NA TRBJ2-7 NA TRBV2 14
TGCGCCAGCAGCCAGGACAGCCTAGAGACCCAGTACTTC CASSQDSLETQYF NA TRBJ2-5 NA TRBV5-1 13
TGTGCCAGTAGTAGGGGCGCAGGCAATCAGCCCCAGCATTTT CASSRGAGNQPQHF NA TRBJ1-5 NA TRBV19 14
TGTGCCGTACAGGGACCCCTTAACTATGGCTACACCTTC CAVQGPLNYGYTF NA TRBJ1-2 NA TRBV10-3 13
TGTGCTAGCAGTGGACAGGGCGGGGTCCAAGAGACCCAGTACTTC CASSGQGGVQETQYF TRBD1 TRBJ2-5 NA TRBV7-7 15
TGTGCCAGCAGCTTAGCGACGGGACTTAACACCGGGGAGCTGTTTTTT CASSLATGLNTGELFF NA TRBJ2-2 NA TRBV7-9 16
TGTGCCAGCAGTTTTGGAGGGGGCGGGCGGGGTGAAGCTTTCTTT CASSFGGGGRGEAFF TRBD1 TRBJ1-1 few TRBV27 15
TGTGCCAGCAGCTTAGAGGGACTAGCAGTCTACAATGAGCAGTTCTTC CASSLEGLAVYNEQFF TRBD2 TRBJ2-1 few TRBV7-2 16
TGTGCCAGCAGCGTAGGGGGGGGCTCTGGAAACACCATATATTTT CASSVGGGSGNTIYF NA TRBJ1-3 NA TRBV9 15
TGTGCCAGCACCTCGGGGGGAAGGACAGATACGCAGTATTTT CASTSGGRTDTQYF TRBD2 TRBJ2-3 NA TRBV4-2 14
TGCAGTGCAAGTCTGAGGGTTGCAGCGCAGTATTTT CSASLRVAAQYF NA TRBJ2-3 NA TRBV20-1 12
TGTGCCAGCAGTCCCCAGGAGGGCTCAGGTCAGCCCCAGCATTTT CASSPQEGSGQPQHF NA TRBJ1-5 NA TRBV28 15
TGTGCCAGCAGTGTCCGGGACACCTCGGGAGGCTACACCTTC CASSVRDTSGGYTF NA TRBJ1-2 NA TRBV2 14
TGCGCCAGCAGTGAGCGCATTAGCGGGGTCTACAATGAGCAGTTCTTC CASSERISGVYNEQFF TRBD2 TRBJ2-1 NA TRBV10-1 16
TGTGCCAGCAGTGCCGGGACAGGGCGGGATGGCTACACCTTC CASSAGTGRDGYTF TRBD1 TRBJ1-2 few TRBV28 14
TGTGCCAGCAGCTCCGCGACTAGCGGGACCGGTGAGCAGTACTTC CASSSATSGTGEQYF TRBD2 TRBJ2-7 NA TRBV7-6 15
TGTGCCAGCAGCGCCCCATGGGAGGAGCAGTACTTC CASSAPWEEQYF NA TRBJ2-7 NA TRBV3-1/TRBV3-2 12
TGTGCCAGCAGCTTAACTAGCCCAACCCTCAATGAGCAGTTCTTC CASSLTSPTLNEQFF NA TRBJ2-1 NA TRBV11-2 15
TGTGCCAGCAGTGAAGAGGGAGAGGGTGAAGCTTTCTTT CASSEEGEGEAFF NA TRBJ1-1 NA TRBV2 13
TGTGCCAGCGCCAATACGGGACAGGGGAACACTGAAGCTTTCTTT CASANTGQGNTEAFF TRBD1 TRBJ1-1 NA TRBV6-5 15
TGTGCCAGCAGCCCCCGGACAGGGCACTATGGCTACACCTTC CASSPRTGHYGYTF TRBD1 TRBJ1-2 NA TRBV5-4 14
TGTGCCAGCAGCCAAGGGTCGCGGAAGAATGAAAAACTGTTTTTT CASSQGSRKNEKLFF NA TRBJ1-4 NA TRBV3-1/TRBV3-2 15
TGCGCCAGCAGCCATAGCGGATCCTACAATGAGCAGTTCTTC CASSHSGSYNEQFF NA TRBJ2-1 NA TRBV10-2 14
TGTGCCAGCAGCTTAGACAGGGGTGCGACCCAGTACTTC CASSLDRGATQYF TRBD1 TRBJ2-5 few TRBV7-9 13
TGTGCCAGCAGCCAAGGAGGACAGGGTAGGACTGAAGCTTTCTTT CASSQGGQGRTEAFF TRBD1 TRBJ1-1 NA TRBV7-9 15
TGTGCCAGCTCACCGAAGGACAGCCTAAATCAGCCCCAGCATTTT CASSPKDSLNQPQHF NA TRBJ1-5 NA TRBV18 15
TGCGCCAGCAGTGAATCCAGCGGGAGCTACAATGAGCAGTTCTTC CASSESSGSYNEQFF TRBD2 TRBJ2-1 few TRBV10-1 15
TGCGCCAGCAGCTTGGCTGGAGCAGCGCCTGGAAACACCATATATTTT CASSLAGAAPGNTIYF NA TRBJ1-3 NA TRBV5-1 16
TGTGCCAGCAGCTTAAAAGGGGGCCGGGTCTACGAGCAGTACTTC CASSLKGGRVYEQYF TRBD1 TRBJ2-7 NA TRBV7-9 15
TGTGCCAGCAGTTTCAGGGGTACTGAAGCTTTCTTT CASSFRGTEAFF NA TRBJ1-1 once TRBV27 12
TGTGCCAGCAGTTATGCAGGGGGCCGGTACGAGCAGTACTTC CASSYAGGRYEQYF TRBD1 TRBJ2-7 once TRBV28 14
TGCAGCGTTGAATATCTTCGGCGGACAGGAATATCCACAGATACGCAGTATTTT CSVEYLRRTGISTDTQYF TRBD1 TRBJ2-3 NA TRBV29-1 18
TGCAGCGTCGCCCCATTTTTAAAGGGACTCAAAACTTATGGCTACACCTTC CSVAPFLKGLKTYGYTF NA TRBJ1-2 NA TRBV29-1 17
TGTGCCAGCAGCCGGCGGTCCAACTATGGCTACACCTTC CASSRRSNYGYTF NA TRBJ1-2 NA TRBV3-1/TRBV3-2 13
TGTGCCAGCAGCTTTGGGACAGGGGGGAATGGCTACACCTTC CASSFGTGGNGYTF TRBD1 TRBJ1-2 once TRBV5-4 14
TGTGCCAGTAGTATGAGGCAGGGCAGTTACAATCAGCCCCAGCATTTT CASSMRQGSYNQPQHF NA TRBJ1-5 NA TRBV19 16
TGTGCCAGCAGCCGAACACTCCGGCAGGGTGGTGAAGAGCAGTACTTC CASSRTLRQGGEEQYF NA TRBJ2-7 NA TRBV3-1/TRBV3-2 16
TGTGCCAGCAGTCGCCCGGGACAGGGGTTGGCAACTAATGAAAAACTGTTTTTT CASSRPGQGLATNEKLFF TRBD1 TRBJ1-4 NA TRBV6-6 18
TGTGCCAGCAGGGGACGGGGGGAGCAGTACTTC CASRGRGEQYF NA TRBJ2-7 NA TRBV27 11